The following is a T cell receptor (beta chain) sequence with its context. The record originates from a study of blood T cell repertoires in COVID-19. In the study overall: The United States, Italy and Spain supplied acute and convalescent COVID-19 samples. T cells, B-cell-depleted T cells, or PBMCs supplied cDNA or gDNA.

Germline lookup yields CDR1 MNHNS and CDR2 SASEGT. CDR3 length equals 17 residues. V was clipped by 3 bases and J by 2 bases, with 18 bases between them. Per the original methods: Estimated nucleated cell counts came from reference gene primer amplification. Clones were sequenced by immunoSEQ multiplex PCR, and TCRdb holds only the in-frame ones, with some missing. D and trimming come from the DNA, and the V and J calls and clone size come from that table. The sample holds about 52,000 clones, about 91% seen once. The TCR sequence derives from a man aged 45 to 65 with active COVID-19. The sequenced material came from peripheral blood. The rearrangement links TRBV6-1 to TRBJ2-3; D may be TRBD2 (7 bases). The CDR3 protein is CASSEPRGGAFTDTQYF. The CDR3 DNA reads as TGTGCCAGCAGTGAGCCCCGAGGGGGGGCTTTCACAGATACGCAGTATTTT.